The 6 T cell receptor beta chains reported below all come from one sample, sequenced in a study of OX40 agonist ivuxolimab in advanced cancers. Profiling relied on immunoSEQ multiplex PCR, and the TCRdb table lists in-frame clones only, not all of them. The profile shows approximately 35,000 clones, roughly 74% of them singletons. The sequencing used CD4+ or CD8+ T cells sorted from blood, collected in a trial of the OX40 agonist ivuxolimab. The receptors derive from an adult with an advanced solid tumor such as melanoma, head and neck, liver or kidney cancer.

V and J are TRBV6-5 and TRBJ2-2; TRBD1 might be the D (6 bases). V lost 6 bases to trimming and J lost 5 bases, with 10 bases between them. The CDR3 length is 13 residues. Germline V gives CDR1 MNHEY, CDR2 SVGAGI. CDR3 region: CASSNRATGELFF. CDR3 bases: TGTGCCAGCAGCAACAGGGCTACCGGGGAGCTGTTTTTT.

The rearrangement links TRBV4-1 to TRBJ2-7; no clear D. The CDR3 loop spans 14 amino acids. CDR1 is MGHRA and CDR2 is YSYEKL in the germline V gene. Trimming pared 4 bases from V and 2 bases from J, leaving 12 bases between. CDR3 sequence: CASSPRAQAYEQYF. CDR3 in DNA: TGCGCCAGCAGCCCCCGGGCCCAAGCCTACGAGCAGTACTTC.

In its sample, this clone was seen a few times. The chain carries TRBV5-6 and TRBJ1-1; TRBD1 aligns across 9 bases. The J segment lost 0 bases and the V segment lost 7 bases, leaving 7 bases of the junction unmatched. The CDR3 contains 15 residues. CDR1 and CDR2 (germline): SGHDT, YYEEEE. The CDR3 protein is CASSNRGLVNTEAFF. Here the CDR3 DNA reads TGTGCCAGCTCTAACAGGGGGCTTGTGAACACTGAAGCTTTCTTT.

In this sample, this clone turned up once. V is TRBV7-8 and J is TRBJ2-5; 9 bases agree with TRBD2. V was clipped by 1 base and J by 2 bases; unmatched bases: 8. The length of the CDR3 is 17 residues. Germline assignment: CDR1 SGHVS and CDR2 FQNEAQ. The CDR3 DNA is TGTGCCAGCAGCTTAGGATCGGCTAGCGGGGCTCAAGAGACCCAGTACTTC. This codes for CASSLGSASGAQETQYF.

In DNA, the CDR3 is TGTGCCAGCAGCAATTCACTTAGCGGGGGCAACTACGAGCAGTACTTC. This encodes CASSNSLSGGNYEQYF. The chain recombines TRBV5-4 with TRBJ2-5; 9 bases are a match to TRBD2. The closer fit of TRBJ2-7 to the DNA end suggests the J call may be wrong. The CDR3 totals 16 residues. CDR1 SGHNT and CDR2 YYREEE come from the germline V gene (reference sequence).

This clone is categorized as large (0.1 to 1%). CDR3 residues: CASSQEGGGGETQYF. CDR3 bases: TGTGCCAGCAGCCAAGAAGGGGGGGGAGGTGAGACCCAGTACTTC. The chain is built from TRBV4-2 and TRBJ2-5, with D maybe TRBD2 (7 bases). There are 15 residues in the CDR3. The ends were cut back, 0 bases at V and 5 bases at J, with 13 bases in the middle. CDR1 LGHNA and CDR2 YNFKEQ come from the germline V gene.